Listed below are T cell receptor beta chains from one sample, sequenced in a study of persistence of HIV-infected CD4 T cells. These TCRs are of unknown antigen specificity. Profiling relied on immunoSEQ multiplex PCR, and the TCRdb table lists in-frame clones only, not all of them. The data contain 25,000 to 30,000 clones, roughly 78% of them singletons. Sequences were derived from CD4+ T cells sorted from PBMCs after 18-hour stimulation, sampled from a patient who received antiretroviral therapy. Receptors originate from an adult man with HIV who was CMV-seropositive. CDR3s include the opening cysteine and the closing phenylalanine or tryptophan. The D gene is left open where the match is weak. Size tells how often a clone was seen (once, few, many) or the class of an expanded clone, and some rows leave it out.

TRBJ2-2	TRBV1	.	.	TGCACCAGCAGCCAAGAACCGGGGGAGCTGTTTTTT	CTSSQEPGELFF
TRBJ1-2	TRBV5-4	.	.	TGTGCCAGCAAAGTGGCGGCGTCCCCGTATCGCTACACCTTC	CASKVAASPYRYTF
TRBJ1-1	TRBV6-4	TRBD1	.	TGTGCCAGCAGTGAGTACGGGTGGACAGGGGGGACTGAAGCTTTCTTT	CASSEYGWTGGTEAFF
TRBJ2-2	TRBV28	.	.	TGTGCCAGCAGTTCCAGTTGGGCGGGGACCGGGGAGCTGTTTTTT	CASSSSWAGTGELFF
TRBJ2-3	TRBV7-6	TRBD1	.	TGTGCCAGCAGCCTCGACAGGGTGACTAGCACAGATACGCAGTATTTT	CASSLDRVTSTDTQYF
TRBJ1-2	TRBV3-1/TRBV3-2	TRBD1	.	TGTGCCAGCAGCCAAGTTAAGGCAGGGGGAAGCTACACCTTC	CASSQVKAGGSYTF
TRBJ1-3	TRBV3-1/TRBV3-2	.	.	TGTGCCAGCAGCCAAAAATGGGGCACCTCTGGAAACACCATATATTTT	CASSQKWGTSGNTIYF
TRBJ1-4	TRBV28	.	once	TGTGCCAGCAGTTTAGGGTCTCGGGGGGCGGGTGAAAAACTGTTTTTT	CASSLGSRGAGEKLFF
TRBJ2-2	TRBV5-1	TRBD1	.	TGCGCCAGCAGTCAAGACAGGGGATCGACCGGGGAGCTGTTTTTT	CASSQDRGSTGELFF
TRBJ1-4	TRBV2	.	.	TGTGCCAGCAGTGAAGGGCAGGTGGGGGAAAAACTGTTTTTT	CASSEGQVGEKLFF
TRBJ2-7	TRBV19	TRBD1	once	TGTGCCAGTAGTATAGCCGTGCAGGGGGCTTACGAGCAGTACTTC	CASSIAVQGAYEQYF
TRBJ2-1	TRBV5-1	.	.	TGCGCCAGCAGCGTAAAGACTAACAACCACAATGAGCAGTTCTTC	CASSVKTNNHNEQFF
TRBJ1-3	TRBV7-2	.	.	TGTGCCAGCAGCCGTTCGGGACAACCAAACACCATATATTTT	CASSRSGQPNTIYF
TRBJ2-3	TRBV2	.	.	TGTGCCAGCAGCCCCGTGGGGGCCAGCACAGATACGCAGTATTTT	CASSPVGASTDTQYF
TRBJ2-7	TRBV5-1	TRBD2	.	TGCGCCAGCAGCTTCGAGCGGGGCGGCTACGAGCAGTACTTC	CASSFERGGYEQYF
TRBJ1-6	TRBV28	TRBD1	.	TGTGCCAGCGCGGGACAGGGTAAAATTTCACCCCTCCACTTT	CASAGQGKISPLHF
TRBJ1-3	TRBV29-1	.	.	TGCAGCGTTAAAGGGACAACTGGAAACACCATATATTTT	CSVKGTTGNTIYF
TRBJ1-3	TRBV19	TRBD1	.	TGTGCCAGTACGAGGACAGGGCTCTCTGGAAACACCATATATTTT	CASTRTGLSGNTIYF
TRBJ1-1	TRBV7-3	.	few	TGTGCCAGCAGCTTTGGGGACAACACTGAAGCTTTCTTT	CASSFGDNTEAFF
TRBJ2-1	TRBV10-2	TRBD1	.	TGCGCCAGCAGGGTACAGGGGGCGAATTACAATGAGCAGTTCTTC	CASRVQGANYNEQFF
TRBJ1-3	TRBV18	.	.	TGTGCCAGCTCACCACCAGGGATTCCCTCTGGAAACACCATATATTTT	CASSPPGIPSGNTIYF
TRBJ2-6	TRBV5-5	.	.	TGTGCCAGCAGCCCATCGGTCTCTGGGGCCAACGTCCTGACTTTC	CASSPSVSGANVLTF
TRBJ1-2	TRBV28	.	.	TGTGCCAGCAGTCCTCCACAAGTTTATGGCTACACCTTC	CASSPPQVYGYTF
TRBJ1-1	TRBV10-3	.	.	TGTGCCATCAGTGAGTCCCGGGACGGTGAAGCTTTCTTT	CAISESRDGEAFF
TRBJ2-3	TRBV2	.	.	TGTGCCAGCAGTGAACCCCTAGCAGATACGCAGTATTTT	CASSEPLADTQYF
TRBJ2-6	TRBV5-1	.	.	TGCGCCAGCAGCTTGGAGGACAGCTCTGGGGCCAACGTCCTGACTTTC	CASSLEDSSGANVLTF
TRBJ1-5	TRBV18	TRBD1	.	TGTGCCAGCTCACCCCCGGTGCAGGGGGCGAAGTATCAGCCCCAGCATTTT	CASSPPVQGAKYQPQHF
TRBJ2-2	TRBV28	.	.	.	CASVLGQGAAPGSCFF
TRBJ1-2	TRBV6-5	.	few	TGTGCCAGCTTCGACAGAAAACAGGGTGGCTACACCTTC	CASFDRKQGGYTF
TRBJ1-3	TRBV21-1	.	.	TGTGCCAGCAGCAGAGAGGACAGGGGTGGAAACACCATATATTTT	CASSREDRGGNTIYF
TRBJ1-5	TRBV19	TRBD1	.	TGTGCCAGTAGTGCCGGACAGGGGAGCGAGCCCCAGCATTTT	CASSAGQGSEPQHF
TRBJ1-2	TRBV6-5	.	.	TGTGCCAGCATTATGGACGTCCTTAACTATGGCTACACCTTC	CASIMDVLNYGYTF
TRBJ2-3	TRBV12-5	TRBD2	.	TGTGCTAGTGGTCAGAAGCCTAGCGGCCACACAGATACGCAGTATTTT	CASGQKPSGHTDTQYF
TRBJ2-4	TRBV20-1	TRBD1	.	TGCAGTGCTGGACAGGGAGGCATTCAGTACTTC	CSAGQGGIQYF
TRBJ2-1	TRBV5-1	.	.	TGCGCCAGCAGCCGGGGATACCGACAGAAGACCTACAATGAGCAGTTCTTC	CASSRGYRQKTYNEQFF
TRBJ1-2	TRBV27	.	.	TGTGCCAGCAAAAAGTCCGGCCGGATTAATAACTATGGCTACACCTTC	CASKKSGRINNYGYTF
TRBJ2-2	TRBV2	.	.	TGTGCCAGCAGTGATAGGACTACTACCGGGGAGCTGTTTTTT	CASSDRTTTGELFF
TRBJ2-1	TRBV5-1	.	.	TGCGCCAGCGTAGCCGACACCGCCCGGAATGAGCAGTTCTTC	CASVADTARNEQFF
TRBJ1-2	TRBV7-2	.	few	TGTGCCAGCAGCCCATCCGGGGGCACCTATGGCTACACCTTC	CASSPSGGTYGYTF
TRBJ1-1	TRBV28	.	.	TGTGCCAGCAGTTCGGGGGGACTCAACACTGAAGCTTTCTTT	CASSSGGLNTEAFF
TRBJ2-3	TRBV4-1	.	once	TGCGCCAGCAGCCAAGCAGATACGCAGTATTTT	CASSQADTQYF
TRBJ2-7	TRBV5-1	.	.	TGCGCCAGCTGCAAGCTACAGGGCAACTACGAGCAGTACTTC	CASCKLQGNYEQYF
TRBJ1-6	TRBV3-1/TRBV3-2	TRBD1	few	TGTGCCAGCAGCCCAGGGACAGGAAATTCACCCCTCCACTTT	CASSPGTGNSPLHF
TRBJ2-2	TRBV6-1	TRBD1	once	TGTGCCAGCAGTGAAATAGGGGGCCCAAACACCGGGGAGCTGTTTTTT	CASSEIGGPNTGELFF
TRBJ1-1	TRBV25-1	.	.	TGTGCCAGCAGTACGCCAGAGCTTGGGAACACTGAAGCTTTCTTT	CASSTPELGNTEAFF
TRBJ2-4	TRBV7-6	TRBD1	.	TGTGCCAGCAGCTTCCCTACTTGGAAGGGGGCAAGCAAAAACATTCAGTACTTC	CASSFPTWKGASKNIQYF
TRBJ1-5	TRBV16	.	.	TGTGCCAGCAGCCAATTATCACCGTTGAGCAATCAGCCCCAGCATTTT	CASSQLSPLSNQPQHF
TRBJ2-3	TRBV14	.	few	TGTGCCAGCAGCCATTATTGGGACTCCCATTATGGGACAGATACGCAGTATTTT	CASSHYWDSHYGTDTQYF
TRBJ1-1	TRBV28	.	.	TGTGCCAGCAGTTTATTGAGGCCGGGGGCGGTCACTGAAGCTTTCTTT	CASSLLRPGAVTEAFF
TRBJ2-3	TRBV7-2	.	.	TGTGCCAGCAGCGAAGCAGATACGCAGTATTTT	CASSEADTQYF
TRBJ2-2	TRBV28	TRBD1	.	TGTGCCAGCAGTCCGCAACCGGGACAGGGGAAAGAAACCGGGGAGCTGTTTTTT	CASSPQPGQGKETGELFF
TRBJ2-3	TRBV19	.	.	TGTGCCAGTAGTGAGGCTCCGGGAGCCCCGTCCACAGATACGCAGTATTTT	CASSEAPGAPSTDTQYF